This T cell receptor (beta chain) was identified during a study of cytomegalovirus exposure and HLA in healthy donors. Findings and caveats of the study: Accurate prediction of most subjects' HLA-A and HLA-B alleles from TCR beta sequences was reported. The study recorded 150 to 200 TCR beta chains that were cytomegalovirus-associated.

CDR1 and CDR2 (germline): MNHEY, SVGAGI. The germline V and J ends were trimmed by 0 bases and 2 bases, with 8 bases remaining between them. The CDR3 contains 14 residues. Amplification used 60 Vbeta primers and 13 Jbeta primers. Assay: immunoSEQ multiplex PCR; the TCRdb copy retains only in-frame clones and omits some. In the table there are fewer than 200,000 clones, about four fifths of which are singletons. This clone showed up just a few times. Its antigen is undetermined. Sequencing was performed on PBMCs. This chain joins TRBV6-5 and TRBJ2-7; tentative D call: TRBD1 (6 bases). The sequence derives from a male donor in good health and CMV-seropositive. CDR3 residues: CASSYSDRTYEQYF. CDR3 nucleotide sequence: TGTGCCAGCAGTTACTCGGACAGAACCTACGAGCAGTACTTC.